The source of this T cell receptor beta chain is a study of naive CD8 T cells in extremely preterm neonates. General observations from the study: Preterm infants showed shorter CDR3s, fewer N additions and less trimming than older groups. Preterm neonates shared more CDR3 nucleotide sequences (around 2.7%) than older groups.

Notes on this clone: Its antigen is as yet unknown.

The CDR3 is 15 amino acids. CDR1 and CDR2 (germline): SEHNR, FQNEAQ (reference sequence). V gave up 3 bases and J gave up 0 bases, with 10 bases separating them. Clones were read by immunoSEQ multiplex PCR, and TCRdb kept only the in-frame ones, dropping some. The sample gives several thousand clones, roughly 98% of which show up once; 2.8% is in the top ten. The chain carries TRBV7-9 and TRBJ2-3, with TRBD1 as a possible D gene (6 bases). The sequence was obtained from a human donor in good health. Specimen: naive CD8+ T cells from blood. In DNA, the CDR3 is TGTGCCAGCAGCTTGTTGGACAGAAGCACAGATACGCAGTATTTT. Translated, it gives CASSLLDRSTDTQYF.